The TCR beta chain described here comes from a study of blood T cell repertoires in COVID-19. Sequenced by immunoSEQ multiplex PCR; TCRdb stores in-frame clones only, minus some. Of approximately 440,000 clones listed, roughly 87% are singletons. The CDR3 length is 15 residues. V lost 1 base to trimming and J lost 5 bases, with 15 bases between them. Germline V lookup: CDR1 SGHRS, CDR2 YFSETQ. All enrollees were roughly 18 to 90 years old and from fewer than 25 US areas. The V gene is TRBV5-1, the J gene TRBJ1-1; possibly TRBD1 for D (6 bases). The sequenced material came from PBMCs or T cells enriched from blood (not recorded which). The receptor was derived from a man aged 18 to 30 who had recovered from COVID-19. The DNA for the CDR3 is TGCGCCAGCAGCTTGTTTGGGGGCGGAGAGACTGAAGCTTTCTTT. Protein: CASSLFGGGETEAFF.